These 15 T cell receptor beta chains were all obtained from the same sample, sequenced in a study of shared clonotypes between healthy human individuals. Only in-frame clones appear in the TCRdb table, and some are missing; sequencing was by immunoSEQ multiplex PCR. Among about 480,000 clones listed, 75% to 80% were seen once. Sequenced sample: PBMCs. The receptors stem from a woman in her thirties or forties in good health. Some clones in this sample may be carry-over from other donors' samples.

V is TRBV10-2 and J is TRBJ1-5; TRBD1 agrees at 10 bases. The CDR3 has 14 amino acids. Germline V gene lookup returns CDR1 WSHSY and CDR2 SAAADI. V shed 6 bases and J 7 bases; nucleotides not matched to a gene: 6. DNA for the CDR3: TGCGCCAGCAGCCGGGGGACAGGGGTGCAGCCCCAGCATTTT. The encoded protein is CASSRGTGVQPQHF.

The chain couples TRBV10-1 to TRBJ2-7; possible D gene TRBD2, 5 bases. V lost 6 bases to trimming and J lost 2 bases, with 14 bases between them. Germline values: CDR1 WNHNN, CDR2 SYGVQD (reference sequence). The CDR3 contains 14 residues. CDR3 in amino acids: CASSARPSPYEQYF. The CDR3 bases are TGCGCCAGCAGCGCACGACCTAGCCCCTACGAGCAGTACTTC.

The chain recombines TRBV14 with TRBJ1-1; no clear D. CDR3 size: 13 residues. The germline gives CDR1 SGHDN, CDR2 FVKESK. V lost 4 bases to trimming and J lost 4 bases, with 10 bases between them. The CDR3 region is CASSPSGFTEAFF. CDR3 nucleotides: TGTGCCAGCAGCCCGTCGGGTTTCACTGAAGCTTTCTTT. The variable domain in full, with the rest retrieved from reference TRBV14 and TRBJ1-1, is EAGVTQFPSHSVIEKGQTVTLRCDPISGHDNLYWYRRVMGKEIKFLLHFVKESKQDESGMPNNRFLAERTGGTYSTLKVQPAELEDSGVYFCASSPSGFTEAFFGQGTRLTVV.

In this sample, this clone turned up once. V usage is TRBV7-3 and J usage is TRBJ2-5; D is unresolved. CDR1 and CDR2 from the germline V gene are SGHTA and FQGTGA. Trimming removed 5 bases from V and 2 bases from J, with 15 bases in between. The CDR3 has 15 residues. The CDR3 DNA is TGTGCCAGCAGCCCCGGCGGCGGACCGCAAGAGACCCAGTACTTC. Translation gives CASSPGGGPQETQYF. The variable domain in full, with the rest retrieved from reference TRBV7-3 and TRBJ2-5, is GAGVSQTPSNKVTEKGKYVELRCDPISGHTALYWYRQSLGQGPEFLIYFQGTGAADDSGLPNDRFFAVRPEGSVSTLKIQRTERGDSAVYLCASSPGGGPQETQYFGPGTRLLVL.

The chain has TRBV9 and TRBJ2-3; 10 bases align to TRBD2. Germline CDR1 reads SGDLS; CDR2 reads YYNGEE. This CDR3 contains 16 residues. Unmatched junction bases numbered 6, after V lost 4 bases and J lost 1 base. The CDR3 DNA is TGTGCCAGCAGCACGGCCGGACTAGCGGGCACAGATACGCAGTATTTT. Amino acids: CASSTAGLAGTDTQYF. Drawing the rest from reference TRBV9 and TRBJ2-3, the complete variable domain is DSGVTQTPKHLITATGQRVTLRCSPRSGDLSVYWYQQSLDQGLQFLIQYYNGEERAKGNILERFSAQQFPDLHSELNLSSLELGDSALYFCASSTAGLAGTDTQYFGPGTRLTVL.

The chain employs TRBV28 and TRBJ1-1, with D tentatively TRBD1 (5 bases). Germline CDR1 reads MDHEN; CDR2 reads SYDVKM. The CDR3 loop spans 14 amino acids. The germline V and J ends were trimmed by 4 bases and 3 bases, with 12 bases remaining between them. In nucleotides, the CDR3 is TGTGCCAGCAGTTCGGGGACGGTCTACACTGAAGCTTTCTTT. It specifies CASSSGTVYTEAFF.

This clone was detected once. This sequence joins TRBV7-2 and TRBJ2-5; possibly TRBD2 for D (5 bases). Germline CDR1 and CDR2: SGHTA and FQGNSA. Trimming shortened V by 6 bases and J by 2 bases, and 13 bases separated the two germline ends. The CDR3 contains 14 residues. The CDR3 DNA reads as TGTGCCAGCAGTCCAAAGTCGGGGCAAGAGACCCAGTACTTC. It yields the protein CASSPKSGQETQYF.

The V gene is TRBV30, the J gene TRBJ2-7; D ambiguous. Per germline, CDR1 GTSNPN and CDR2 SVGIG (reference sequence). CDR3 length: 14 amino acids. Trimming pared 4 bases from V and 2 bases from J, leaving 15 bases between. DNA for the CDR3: TGTGCCTGGAACCCCAAAAGTTCTCCCTACGAGCAGTACTTC. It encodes CAWNPKSSPYEQYF.

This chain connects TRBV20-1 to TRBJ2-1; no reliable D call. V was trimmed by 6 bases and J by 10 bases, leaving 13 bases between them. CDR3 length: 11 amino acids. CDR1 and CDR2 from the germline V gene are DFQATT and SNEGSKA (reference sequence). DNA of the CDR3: TGCAGTGCCCCCCTACGCGCGGAGCAGTTCTTC. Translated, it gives CSAPLRAEQFF.

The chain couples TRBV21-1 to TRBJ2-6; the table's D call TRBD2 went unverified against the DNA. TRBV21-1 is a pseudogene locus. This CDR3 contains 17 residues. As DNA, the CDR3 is TGTGCCAGCAGCAGCGAGGGCCGAACCTCTGGGGCCAACGTCCTGACTTTC. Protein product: CASSSEGRTSGANVLTF.

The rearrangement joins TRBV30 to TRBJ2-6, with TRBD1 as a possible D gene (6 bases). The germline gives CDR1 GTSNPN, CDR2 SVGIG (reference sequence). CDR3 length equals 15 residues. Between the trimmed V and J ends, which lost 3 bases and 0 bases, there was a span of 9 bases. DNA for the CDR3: TGTGCCTGGAGCCGACAGGACTCTGGGGCCAACGTCCTGACTTTC. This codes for CAWSRQDSGANVLTF.

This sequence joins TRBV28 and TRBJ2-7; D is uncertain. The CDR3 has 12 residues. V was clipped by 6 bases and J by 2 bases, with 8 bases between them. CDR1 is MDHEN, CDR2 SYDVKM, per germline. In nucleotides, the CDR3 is TGTGCCAGCAGGCCCTCCACCTACGAGCAGTACTTC. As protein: CASRPSTYEQYF.

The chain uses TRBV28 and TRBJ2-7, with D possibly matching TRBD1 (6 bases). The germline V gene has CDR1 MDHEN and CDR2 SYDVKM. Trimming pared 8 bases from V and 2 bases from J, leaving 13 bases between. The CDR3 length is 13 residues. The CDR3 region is CASFSGTTYEQYF. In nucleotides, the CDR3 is TGTGCCAGCTTCTCCGGGACAACCTACGAGCAGTACTTC.

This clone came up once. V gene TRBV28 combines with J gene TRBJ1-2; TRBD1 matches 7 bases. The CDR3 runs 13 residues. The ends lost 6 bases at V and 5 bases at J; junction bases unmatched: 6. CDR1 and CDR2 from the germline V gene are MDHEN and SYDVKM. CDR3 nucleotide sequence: TGTGCCAGCAGCCCGGGACAGTCTTATGGCTACACCTTC. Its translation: CASSPGQSYGYTF.

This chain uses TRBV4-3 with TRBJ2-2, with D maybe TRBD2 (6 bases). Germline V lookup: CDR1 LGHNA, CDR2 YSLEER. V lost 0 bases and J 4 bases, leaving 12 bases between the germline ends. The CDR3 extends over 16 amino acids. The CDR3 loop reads CASSQEGGIVTGELFF. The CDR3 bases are TGCGCCAGCAGCCAAGAGGGGGGTATTGTCACCGGGGAGCTGTTTTTT.